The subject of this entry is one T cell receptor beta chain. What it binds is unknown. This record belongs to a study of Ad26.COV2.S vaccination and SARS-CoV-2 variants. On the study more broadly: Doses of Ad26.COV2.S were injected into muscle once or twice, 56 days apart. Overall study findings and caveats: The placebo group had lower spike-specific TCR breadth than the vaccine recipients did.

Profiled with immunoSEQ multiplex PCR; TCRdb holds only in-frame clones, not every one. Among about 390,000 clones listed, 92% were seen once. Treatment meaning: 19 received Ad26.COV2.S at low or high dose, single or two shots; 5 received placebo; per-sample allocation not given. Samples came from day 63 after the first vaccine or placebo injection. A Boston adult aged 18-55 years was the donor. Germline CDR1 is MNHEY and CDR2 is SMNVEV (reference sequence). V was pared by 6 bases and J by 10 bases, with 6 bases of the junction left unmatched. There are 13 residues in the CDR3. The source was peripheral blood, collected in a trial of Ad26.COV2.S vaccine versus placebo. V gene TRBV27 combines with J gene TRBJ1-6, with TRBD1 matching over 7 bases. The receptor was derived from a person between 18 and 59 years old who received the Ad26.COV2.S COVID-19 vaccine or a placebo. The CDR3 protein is CASRRQGESPLHF. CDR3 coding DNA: TGTGCCAGCAGGCGCCAGGGGGAATCACCCCTCCACTTT.